One and the same sample provided the 9 T cell receptor beta chains below, sequenced in a study of identical twins. TCRdb reanalysed the 5' RACE reads using MiXCR and keeps one entry per CDR3 protein. Of 510,000 or so distinct CDR3 sequences listed, roughly 15% are singletons. These data were also filed under a second study, of yellow fever vaccine responses in identical twins.

Sequences were obtained from CD4+ T cells sorted from blood. The source is a woman aged 18 to 35 in good health.

The CDR3, as DNA: TGTGCCAGCAGCTTAGAATCGACTAGCGGGAGGAGGGAGCAGTACTTC. Amino acid sequence: CASSLESTSGRREQYF. The chain recombines TRBV7-6 with TRBJ2-7; 13 nucleotides agree with TRBD2. The CDR3 is made up of 16 amino acids. Germline V gives CDR1 SGHVS, CDR2 FNYEAQ. V lost 1 base, J lost 7 bases, and 7 bases stayed unmatched.

This clonotype has a handful of counts. The chain has TRBV24-1 and TRBJ2-5, with 8 bases lining up with TRBD1. This CDR3 region has 13 residues. V was pared by 9 bases and J by 4 bases, with 6 bases of the junction left unmatched. Germline V gives CDR1 KGHDR, CDR2 SFDVKD. The CDR3 region is CATGGTGGETQYF. The CDR3 DNA follows: TGTGCCACCGGCGGGACAGGAGGAGAGACCCAGTACTTC.

This clonotype was observed a handful of times. The chain uses TRBV2 and TRBJ2-1; the D gene is possibly TRBD2 (6 bases). CDR1 and CDR2 (germline): SNHLY, FYNNEI. Trimming took 3 bases from V and 9 from J, leaving 12 bases between them. There are 13 residues in the CDR3. The CDR3 here is CASSEEGTGEQFF. The CDR3 DNA reads TGTGCCAGCAGTGAGGAGGGAACAGGTGAGCAGTTCTTC.

The chain has TRBV3-1 and TRBJ2-1, with 8 bases fitting TRBD2. The CDR3 is 14 residues long. The junction had 6 bases not matched to a gene; V was cut back by 1 base and J by 10 bases. Germline V gene sequence: CDR1 LGHDT, CDR2 YNNKEL (reference sequence). CDR3 bases: TGTGCCAGCAGCCAAGCCCGGGGGGGCAGGGAGCAGTTCTTC. Its protein product is CASSQARGGREQFF.

This clonotype has just a few counts. The CDR3 DNA reads as TGTGCCAGCAGTCGCAGGGGACTAAACCACAATGAGCAGTTCTTC. This gives the protein CASSRRGLNHNEQFF. The chain recombines TRBV12-3 or TRBV12-4 with TRBJ2-1; weak D call: TRBD2 (7 bases). This CDR3 has 15 residues. V was trimmed by 5 bases and J by 5 bases, leaving 16 bases between them.

The DNA for the CDR3 is TGTGCCAGCAGCTTGGACGGGAGGCGAGAGACCCAGTACTTC. Its protein is CASSLDGRRETQYF. This sequence joins TRBV7-2 and TRBJ2-5; 7 nucleotides agree with TRBD2. This CDR3 region has 14 residues. With 3 bases clipped from V and 4 bases from J, the junction kept 5 bases outside the gene matches. Germline lookup yields CDR1 SGHTA and CDR2 FQGNSA.

This clonotype appeared a few times. As DNA, the CDR3 is TGTGCCAGCAGCTCCGACAGGGGCCGGATTGATGATACGCAGTATTTT. Translation gives CASSSDRGRIDDTQYF. The rearrangement joins TRBV7-2 to TRBJ2-3, with 8 bases that match TRBD1. Germline CDR1 and CDR2: SGHTA and FQGNSA. The CDR3 loop spans 16 amino acids. J lost 6 bases, V lost 4 bases, and 12 bases had no gene match.

This clonotype came up a few times. V gene TRBV20-1 combines with J gene TRBJ2-1; 9 nucleotides match TRBD2. CDR1 is DFQATT, CDR2 SNEGSKA, per germline (reference sequence). The CDR3 consists of 15 residues. The J segment lost 0 bases and the V segment lost 6 bases, leaving 6 bases of the junction unmatched. The CDR3 loop reads CSARTSVYSYNEQFF. CDR3 sequence (DNA): TGCAGTGCCCGGACTAGCGTTTACTCCTACAATGAGCAGTTCTTC.

In its sample, this clonotype was seen many times. The J gene is TRBJ1-2, the V gene TRBV12-3 or TRBV12-4, with D possibly matching TRBD1 (5 bases). CDR3 length equals 12 residues. Between the trimmed V and J ends, which lost 3 bases and 7 bases, there was a span of 9 bases. CDR3: CASSFTGRGYTF. CDR3 in DNA: TGTGCCAGCAGTTTTACAGGTCGTGGCTACACCTTC.